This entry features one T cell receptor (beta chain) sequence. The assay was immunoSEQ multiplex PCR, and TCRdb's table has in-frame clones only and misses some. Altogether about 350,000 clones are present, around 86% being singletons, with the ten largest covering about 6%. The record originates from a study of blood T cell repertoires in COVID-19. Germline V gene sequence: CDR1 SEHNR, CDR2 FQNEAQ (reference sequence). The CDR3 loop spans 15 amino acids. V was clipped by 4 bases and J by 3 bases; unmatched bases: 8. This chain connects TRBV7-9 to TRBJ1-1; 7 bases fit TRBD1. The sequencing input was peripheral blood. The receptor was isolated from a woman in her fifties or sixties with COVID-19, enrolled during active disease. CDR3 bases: TGTGCCAGCAGCTCAGGGGGAGACAGGGACACTGAAGCTTTCTTT. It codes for CASSSGGDRDTEAFF.